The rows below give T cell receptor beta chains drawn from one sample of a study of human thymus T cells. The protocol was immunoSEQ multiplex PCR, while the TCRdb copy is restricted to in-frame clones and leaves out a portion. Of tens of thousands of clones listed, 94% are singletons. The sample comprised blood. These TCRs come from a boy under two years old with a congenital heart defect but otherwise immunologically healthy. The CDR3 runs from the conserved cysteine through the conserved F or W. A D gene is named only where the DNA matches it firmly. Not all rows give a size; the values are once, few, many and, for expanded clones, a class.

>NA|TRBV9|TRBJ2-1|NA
CASSLRIGREQFF
TGTGCCAGCAGCCTTCGGATTGGACGCGAGCAGTTCTTC
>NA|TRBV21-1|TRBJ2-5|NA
CASSLHLGETQYF
TGTGCCAGCAGCCTACACCTTGGGGAGACCCAGTACTTC
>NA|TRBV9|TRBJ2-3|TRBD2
CASSPRTSGGPSTDTQYF
TGTGCCAGCAGCCCCCGGACTAGCGGGGGCCCGAGCACAGATACGCAGTATTTT
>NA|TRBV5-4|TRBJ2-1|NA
CASRFKQGGDEQFF
TGTGCCAGCAGATTTAAACAGGGAGGGGATGAGCAGTTCTTC
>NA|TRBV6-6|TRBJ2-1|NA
CASRLYNEQFF
TGTGCCAGCAGGCTCTACAATGAGCAGTTCTTC
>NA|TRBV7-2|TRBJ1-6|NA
CASSRDVPSYNSPLHF
TGTGCCAGCAGTCGGGACGTCCCCTCCTATAATTCACCCCTCCACTTT
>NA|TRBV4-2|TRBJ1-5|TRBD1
CASSPTGDSNQPQHF
TGTGCCAGCAGTCCGACAGGGGATAGCAATCAGCCCCAGCATTTT
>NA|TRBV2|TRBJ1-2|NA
CASSPANYGYTF
TGTGCCAGCTCCCCAGCTAACTATGGCTACACCTTC
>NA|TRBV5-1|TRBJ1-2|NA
CASSLDSYGYTF
TGCGCCAGCAGCTTGGACAGCTATGGCTACACCTTC
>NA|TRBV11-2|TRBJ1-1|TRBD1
CASSPDRGVTEAFF
TGTGCCAGCAGTCCCGACAGGGGCGTCACTGAAGCTTTCTTT
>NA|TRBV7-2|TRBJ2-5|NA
CASSRQLGETQYF
TGTGCCAGCAGCAGACAACTGGGAGAGACCCAGTACTTC
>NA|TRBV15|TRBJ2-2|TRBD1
CATSRGGQANTGELFF
TGTGCCACCAGCAGAGGTGGACAGGCTAACACCGGGGAGCTGTTTTTT
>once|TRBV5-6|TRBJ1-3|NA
CASSLARGNTIYF
TGTGCCAGCAGCTTGGCCAGAGGAAACACCATATATTTT
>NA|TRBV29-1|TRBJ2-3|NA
CSVVAPLAQDTQYF
TGCAGCGTTGTGGCACCTCTGGCACAAGATACGCAGTATTTT
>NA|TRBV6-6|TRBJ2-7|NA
CASSYIGDEQYF
TGTGCCAGCAGTTACATAGGTGACGAGCAGTACTTC
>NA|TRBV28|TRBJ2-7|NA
CASRPLGGRSYEQYF
TGTGCCAGCAGACCTCTCGGGGGGCGCTCCTACGAGCAGTACTTC
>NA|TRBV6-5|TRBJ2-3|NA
CASSLPGTDTQYF
TGTGCCAGCAGTCTTCCAGGGACAGATACGCAGTATTTT
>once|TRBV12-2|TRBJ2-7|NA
CASRPLGIVSYEQYF
TGTGCAAGTCGCCCACTTGGGATAGTCTCCTACGAGCAGTACTTC
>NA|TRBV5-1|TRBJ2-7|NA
CASSLGGEAYEQYF
TGCGCCAGCAGCTTGGGAGGTGAGGCCTACGAGCAGTACTTC
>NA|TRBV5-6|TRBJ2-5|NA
CASSLAGAETQYF
TGTGCCAGCAGCTTGGCTGGGGCAGAGACCCAGTACTTC
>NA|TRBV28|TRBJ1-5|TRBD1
CASSLEGQGIQPQHF
TGTGCCAGCAGCCTAGAGGGACAGGGAATCCAGCCCCAGCATTTT
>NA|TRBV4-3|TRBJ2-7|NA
CASSQDRAYEQYF
TGCGCCAGCAGCCAAGACAGGGCCTACGAGCAGTACTTC
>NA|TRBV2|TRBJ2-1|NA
CASSGTYNEQFF
TGTGCCAGCAGTGGGACATACAATGAGCAGTTCTTC
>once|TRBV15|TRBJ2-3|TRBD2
CATSRGLAGTDTQYF
TGTGCCACCAGCAGAGGACTAGCGGGCACAGATACGCAGTATTTT
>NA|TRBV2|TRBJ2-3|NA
CASGAGLTDTQYF
TGTGCCAGCGGAGCCGGGCTCACAGATACGCAGTATTTT
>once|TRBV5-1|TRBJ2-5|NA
CASSLAGLLRETQYF
TGCGCCAGCAGCTTGGCGGGACTCTTGAGAGAGACCCAGTACTTC
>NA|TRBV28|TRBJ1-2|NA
CASSFNGIANYGYTF
TGTGCCAGCAGTTTCAACGGAATAGCTAACTATGGCTACACCTTC
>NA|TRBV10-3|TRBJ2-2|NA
CAISSPTNTGELFF
TGTGCCATCAGCAGCCCCACGAACACCGGGGAGCTGTTTTTT
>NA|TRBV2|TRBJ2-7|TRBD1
CASKGQLVSYEQYF
TGTGCCAGCAAGGGACAGCTAGTCTCCTACGAGCAGTACTTC
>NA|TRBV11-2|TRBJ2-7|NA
CASSLGAASSYEQYF
TGTGCCAGCAGCTTAGGGGCAGCGAGCTCCTACGAGCAGTACTTC